This is a list of T cell receptor beta chains from one sample in a study of human T cells and chemical hapten exposure. One entry per CDR3 protein, called by TCRdb with MiXCR from the RACE reads. The data show roughly 30,000 distinct CDR3 sequences, about 7.7% seen once. Sequencing was performed on whole blood. All receptors derive from a human donor in good health. Some clones in this sample may be carry-over from other donors' samples. CDR3s include the opening cysteine and the closing phenylalanine or tryptophan. Fields, in order: J gene, D gene, V gene, clone size, CDR3 DNA, CDR3 protein. The D gene is left open where the match is weak. Some rows have no size entry. The others give once, few or many, or a class for an expanded clone.

>TRBJ1-5|.|TRBV4-2|.
TGTGCCAGCAGCCAAGAAGGGGCAGGAGACCAGCCCCAGCATTTT
CASSQEGAGDQPQHF
>TRBJ2-2|.|TRBV27|many
TGTGCCACCTCCAACACCGGGGAGCTGTTTTTT
CATSNTGELFF
>TRBJ2-6|.|TRBV5-1|.
TGCGCCAGCAGCACCAGACAGGCCAACTCTGGGGCCAACGTCCTGACTTTC
CASSTRQANSGANVLTF
>TRBJ1-1|.|TRBV12-3/TRBV12-4|many
TGTGCCAGCAGTTCATTCGGGGGAACTGAAGCTTTCTTT
CASSSFGGTEAFF
>TRBJ2-7|TRBD1|TRBV5-1|many
TGCGCCAGCAGCTCGCAGGGGGACTACGAGCAGTACTTC
CASSSQGDYEQYF
>TRBJ2-7|.|TRBV27|.
TGTGCCAGCAGTCTCCAGGGGCAGCACGAGCAGTACTTC
CASSLQGQHEQYF
>TRBJ1-2|TRBD1|TRBV2|few
TGTGCCAGCAGGATTGACAGGGCTGTTGGCTACACCTTC
CASRIDRAVGYTF
>TRBJ2-7|.|TRBV28|few
TGTGCCAGCACCGCGCGAGGGGGGTCGGGCGAGCAGTACTTC
CASTARGGSGEQYF
>TRBJ2-3|TRBD1|TRBV12-3/TRBV12-4|few
TGTGCCAGTAGCCAAACAGGGGGCCCAGATACGCAGTATTTT
CASSQTGGPDTQYF
>TRBJ2-7|.|TRBV14|.
TGTGCCAGCAGCCGGGCGGGAACCCCTTACGAGCAGTACTTC
CASSRAGTPYEQYF
>TRBJ1-1|.|TRBV6-5|many
TGTGCCAGCAGTTACGTACAGGGTGGTTATGAAGCTTTCTTT
CASSYVQGGYEAFF
>TRBJ2-2|.|TRBV7-6|.
TGTGCCGCTCAGGGGGGCGAACGAGCAGGCGGGGAGCTGTTTTTT
CAAQGGERAGGELFF
>TRBJ1-2|.|TRBV6-5|.
TGTGCCAGCAGTTACCATGGATCGAGGGGTAACTATGGCTACACCTTC
CASSYHGSRGNYGYTF
>TRBJ1-1|TRBD1|TRBV5-1|many
TGCGCCAGCAGCTTGACCGGGACAGGGAAAACTGAAGCTTTCTTT
CASSLTGTGKTEAFF
>TRBJ2-3|.|TRBV5-4|few
TGTGCCAGCAGCTTGTACAGCACAGATACGCAGTATTTT
CASSLYSTDTQYF
>TRBJ2-7|.|TRBV6-6|few
TGTGCCAGCAGCTCCGGTGGAGGGTGGGTCTACGAGCAGTACTTC
CASSSGGGWVYEQYF
>TRBJ1-2|.|TRBV3-1|many
TGTGCCAGCAGCCCCCCAGGGTTTGGCTACACCTTC
CASSPPGFGYTF
>TRBJ2-7|.|TRBV6-6|few
TGTGCCAGCAGTTACCCCGGAGCTACCTACGAGCAGTACTTC
CASSYPGATYEQYF
>TRBJ2-7|.|TRBV3-1|few
TGTGCCAGCAGCCCCCGCACAGACGAGCAGTACTTC
CASSPRTDEQYF